The source of this T cell receptor beta chain is a study of blood T cell repertoires in COVID-19. As for the study in general: Material from acute and convalescent COVID-19 was sourced from the United States, Italy and Spain. T cells, B-cell-depleted T cells, or PBMCs supplied cDNA or gDNA.

Authors' analysis steps: Using reference gene primer amplification, nucleated cell counts were estimated. Profiling relied on immunoSEQ multiplex PCR, and the TCRdb table lists in-frame clones only, not all of them. Clonal size and the V and J genes are those of that table, whereas D and trimming came from the DNA. The sample records approximately 100,000 clones, about 84% being singletons. Trimming shortened V by 6 bases and J by 3 bases, and 11 bases separated the two germline ends. The CDR3 runs 13 residues. CDR1 and CDR2 (germline): SNHLY, FYNNEI. This clone has only a few counts. The sample consisted of peripheral blood. The V gene is TRBV2, the J gene TRBJ1-1, with a weak D call TRBD1 (6 bases). The receptor's source is a man in his sixties with acute or convalescent COVID-19. CDR3 sequence: CASRPDRYTEAFF. CDR3 in DNA: TGTGCCAGCAGGCCGGACAGATACACTGAAGCTTTCTTT.